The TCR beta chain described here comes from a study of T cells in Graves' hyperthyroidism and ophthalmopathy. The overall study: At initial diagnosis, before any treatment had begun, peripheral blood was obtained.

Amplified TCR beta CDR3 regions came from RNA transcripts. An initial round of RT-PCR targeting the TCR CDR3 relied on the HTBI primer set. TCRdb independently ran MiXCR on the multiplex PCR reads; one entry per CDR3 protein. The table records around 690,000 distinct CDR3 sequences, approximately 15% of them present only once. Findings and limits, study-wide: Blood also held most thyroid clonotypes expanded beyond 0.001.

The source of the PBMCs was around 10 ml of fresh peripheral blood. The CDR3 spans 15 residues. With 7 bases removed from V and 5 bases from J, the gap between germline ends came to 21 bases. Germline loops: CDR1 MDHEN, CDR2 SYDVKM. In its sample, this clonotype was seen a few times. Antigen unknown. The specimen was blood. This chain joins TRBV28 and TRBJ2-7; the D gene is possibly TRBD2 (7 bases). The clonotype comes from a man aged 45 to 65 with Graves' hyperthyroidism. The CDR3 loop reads CASTSEGGGRNEQYF. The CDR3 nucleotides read TGTGCCAGCACCTCGGAGGGAGGGGGGAGGAACGAGCAGTACTTC. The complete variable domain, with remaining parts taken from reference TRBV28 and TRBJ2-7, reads DVKVTQSSRYLVKRTGEKVFLECVQDMDHENMFWYRQDPGLGLRLIYFSYDVKMKEKGDIPEGYSVSREKKERFSLILESASTNQTSMYLCASTSEGGGRNEQYFGPGTRLTVT.